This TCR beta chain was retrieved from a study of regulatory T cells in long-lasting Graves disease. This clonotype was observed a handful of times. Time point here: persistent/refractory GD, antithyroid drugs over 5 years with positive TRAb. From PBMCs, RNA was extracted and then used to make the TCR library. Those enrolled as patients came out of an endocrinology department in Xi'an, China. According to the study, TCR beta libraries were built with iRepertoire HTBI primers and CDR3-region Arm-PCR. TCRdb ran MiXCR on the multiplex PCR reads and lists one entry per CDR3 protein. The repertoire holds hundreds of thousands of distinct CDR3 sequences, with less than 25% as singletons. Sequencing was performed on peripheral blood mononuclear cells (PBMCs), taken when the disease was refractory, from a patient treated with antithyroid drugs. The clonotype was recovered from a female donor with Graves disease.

The CDR3 reads CASTGQSGEQYF. CDR3 nucleotide sequence: TGTGCCAGCACCGGACAGTCCGGCGAGCAGTACTTC. The chain carries TRBV5-6 and TRBJ2-7; tentative D call: TRBD1 (6 bases). The CDR3 consists of 12 residues. The ends were cut back, 6 bases at V and 6 bases at J, with 13 bases in the middle. Germline V gene lookup returns CDR1 SGHDT and CDR2 YYEEEE.